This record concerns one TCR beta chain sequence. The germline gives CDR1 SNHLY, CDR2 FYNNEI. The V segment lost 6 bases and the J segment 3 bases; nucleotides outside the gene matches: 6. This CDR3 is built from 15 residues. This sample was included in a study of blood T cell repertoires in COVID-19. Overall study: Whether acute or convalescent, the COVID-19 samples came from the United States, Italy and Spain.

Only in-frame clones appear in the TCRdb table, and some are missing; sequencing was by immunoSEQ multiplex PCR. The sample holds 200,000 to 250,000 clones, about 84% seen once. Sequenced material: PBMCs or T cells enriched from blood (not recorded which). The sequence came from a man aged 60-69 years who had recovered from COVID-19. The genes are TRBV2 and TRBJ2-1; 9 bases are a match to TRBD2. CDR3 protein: CASRATSGNYNEQFF. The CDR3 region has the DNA TGTGCCAGCAGGGCGACTAGCGGCAACTACAATGAGCAGTTCTTC.